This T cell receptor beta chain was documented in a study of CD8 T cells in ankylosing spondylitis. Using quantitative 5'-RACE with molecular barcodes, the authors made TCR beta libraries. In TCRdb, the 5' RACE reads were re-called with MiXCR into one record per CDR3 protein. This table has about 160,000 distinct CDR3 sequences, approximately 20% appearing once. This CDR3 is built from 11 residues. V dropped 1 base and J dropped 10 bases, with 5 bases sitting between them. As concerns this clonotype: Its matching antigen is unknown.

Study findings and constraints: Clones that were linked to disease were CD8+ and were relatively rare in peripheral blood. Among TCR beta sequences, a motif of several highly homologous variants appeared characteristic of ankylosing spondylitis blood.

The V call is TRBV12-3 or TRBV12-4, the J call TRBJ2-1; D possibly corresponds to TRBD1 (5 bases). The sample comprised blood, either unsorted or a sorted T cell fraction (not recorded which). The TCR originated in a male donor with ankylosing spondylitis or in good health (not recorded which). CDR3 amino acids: CASSLGTEQFF. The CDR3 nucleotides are TGTGCCAGCAGTTTAGGGACAGAGCAGTTCTTC.